This is a list of T cell receptor beta chains from one sample in a study of shared clonotypes between healthy human individuals. Profiling relied on immunoSEQ multiplex PCR, and the TCRdb table lists in-frame clones only, not all of them. Counted here are 490,000 or so clones, 75% to 85% occurring once; the ten biggest clones make up 13%. Sequencing was performed on PBMCs. All receptors derive from a middle-aged woman in good health. Some clones in this sample may be carry-over from other donors' samples. Both conserved end residues are part of each CDR3. D genes are given only for firm matches.

CASSLDGMSNQPQHF,TRBJ1-5,TRBV5-4,-
CASSPGVADERETQYF,TRBJ2-5,TRBV5-5,-
CATSRVRTISYNEQFF,TRBJ2-1,TRBV15,-
CASSSNTQESYEQYF,TRBJ2-7,TRBV5-1,-
CASSEGLAGYNEQFF,TRBJ2-1,TRBV6-4,TRBD2
CASSLKLDTEAFF,TRBJ1-1,TRBV5-1,-
CASSPERDVLYNEQFF,TRBJ2-1,TRBV7-8,TRBD2
CASSWGASGSYNEQFF,TRBJ2-1,TRBV7-2,-
CATSSAATSNQPQHF,TRBJ1-5,TRBV15,-
CAWSRREEQFF,TRBJ2-1,TRBV30,-
CAWSFTGGSNTGELFF,TRBJ2-2,TRBV30,TRBD1
CASSLDRVGNTIYF,TRBJ1-3,TRBV7-2,-
CASSIGQGETQYF,TRBJ2-5,TRBV19,TRBD1
CASSPTGGVYGYTF,TRBJ1-2,TRBV28,TRBD1
CASSFGQEGANVLTF,TRBJ2-6,TRBV7-6,TRBD1
CASRAGGPLHF,TRBJ1-6,TRBV6-5,-
CASGFGGRVTGELFF,TRBJ2-2,TRBV6-5,-
CASSPRARSGELFF,TRBJ2-2,TRBV28,-
CATSRYSGTYNEQFF,TRBJ2-1,TRBV15,TRBD2
CASSEYPPRLLRDEQFF,TRBJ2-1,TRBV25-1,-
CASSDNLPYEQYF,TRBJ2-7,TRBV10-2,-
CASRQNTFTGTNEKLFF,TRBJ1-4,TRBV4-1,-
CAWRPVTGAKETQYF,TRBJ2-5,TRBV30,TRBD1
CASSLSGALAFF,TRBJ1-1,TRBV7-8,-
CASSLGSRVGLSTDTQYF,TRBJ2-3,TRBV7-2,-
CASSLSQETPEKLFF,TRBJ1-4,TRBV27,-
CSASDTYGYTF,TRBJ1-2,TRBV29-1,-